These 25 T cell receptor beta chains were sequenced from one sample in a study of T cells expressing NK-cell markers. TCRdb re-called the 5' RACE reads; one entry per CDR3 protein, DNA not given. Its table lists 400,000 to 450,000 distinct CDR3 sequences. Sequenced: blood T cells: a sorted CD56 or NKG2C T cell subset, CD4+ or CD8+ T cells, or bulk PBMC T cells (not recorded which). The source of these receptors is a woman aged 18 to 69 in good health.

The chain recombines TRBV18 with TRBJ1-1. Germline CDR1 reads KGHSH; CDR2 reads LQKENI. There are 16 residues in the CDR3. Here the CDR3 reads CASSPLTGVRDTEAFF.

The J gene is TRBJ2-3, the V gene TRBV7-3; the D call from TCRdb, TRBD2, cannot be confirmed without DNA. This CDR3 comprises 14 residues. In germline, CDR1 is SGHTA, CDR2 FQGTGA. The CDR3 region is CASQGGASTDTQYF.

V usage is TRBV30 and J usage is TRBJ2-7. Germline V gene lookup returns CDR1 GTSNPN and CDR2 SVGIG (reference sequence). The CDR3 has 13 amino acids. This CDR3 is CAWSELNSYEQYF.

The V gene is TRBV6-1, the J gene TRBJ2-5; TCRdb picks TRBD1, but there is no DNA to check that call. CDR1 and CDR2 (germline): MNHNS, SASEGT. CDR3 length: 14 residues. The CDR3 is CASSKPGQGETQYF.

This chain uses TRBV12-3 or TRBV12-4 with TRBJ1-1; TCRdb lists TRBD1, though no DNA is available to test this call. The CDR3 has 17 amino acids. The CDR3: CASSLEVPGTGGTEAFF.

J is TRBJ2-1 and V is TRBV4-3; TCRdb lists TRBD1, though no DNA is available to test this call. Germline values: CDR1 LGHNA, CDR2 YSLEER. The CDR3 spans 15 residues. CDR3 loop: CASSQDGPTGDEQFF.

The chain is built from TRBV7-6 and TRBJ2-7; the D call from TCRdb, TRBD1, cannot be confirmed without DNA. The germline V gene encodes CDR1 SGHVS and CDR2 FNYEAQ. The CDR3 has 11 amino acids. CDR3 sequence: CASSQGDEQYF. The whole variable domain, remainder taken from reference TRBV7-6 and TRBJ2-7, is GAGVSQSPRYKVTKRGQDVALRCDPISGHVSLYWYRQALGQGPEFLTYFNYEAQQDKSGLPNDRFSAERPEGSISTLTIQRTEQRDSAMYRCASSQGDEQYFGPGTRLTVT.

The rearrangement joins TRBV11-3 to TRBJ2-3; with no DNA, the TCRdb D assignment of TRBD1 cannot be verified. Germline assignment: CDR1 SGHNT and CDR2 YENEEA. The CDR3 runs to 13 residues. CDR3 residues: CASSAGHTDTQYF. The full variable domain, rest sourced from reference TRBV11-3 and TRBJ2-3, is EAGVVQSPRYKIIEKKQPVAFWCNPISGHNTLYWYLQNLGQGPELLIRYENEEAVDDSQLPKDRFSAERLKGVDSTLKIQPAELGDSAVYLCASSAGHTDTQYFGPGTRLTVL.

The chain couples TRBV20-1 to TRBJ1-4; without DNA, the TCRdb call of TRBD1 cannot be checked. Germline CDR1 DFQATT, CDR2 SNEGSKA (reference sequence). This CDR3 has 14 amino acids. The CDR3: CSAEPGQGSGKLFF.

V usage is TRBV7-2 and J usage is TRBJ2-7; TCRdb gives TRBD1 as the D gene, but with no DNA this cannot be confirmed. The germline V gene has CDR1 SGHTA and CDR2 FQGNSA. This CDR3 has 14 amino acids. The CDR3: CASSLALGPYEQYF.

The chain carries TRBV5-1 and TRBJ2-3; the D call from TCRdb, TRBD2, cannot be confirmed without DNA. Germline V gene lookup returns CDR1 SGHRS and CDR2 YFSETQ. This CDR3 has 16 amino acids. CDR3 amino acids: CASSPMTSLSPDTQYF.

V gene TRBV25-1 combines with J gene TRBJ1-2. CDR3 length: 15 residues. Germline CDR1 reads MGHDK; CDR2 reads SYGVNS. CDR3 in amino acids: CASSESGDYNYGYTF.

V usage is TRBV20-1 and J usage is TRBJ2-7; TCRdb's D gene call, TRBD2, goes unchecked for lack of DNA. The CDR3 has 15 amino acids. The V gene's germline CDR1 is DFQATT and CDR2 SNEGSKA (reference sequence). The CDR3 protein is CSASPTSGITYEQYF.

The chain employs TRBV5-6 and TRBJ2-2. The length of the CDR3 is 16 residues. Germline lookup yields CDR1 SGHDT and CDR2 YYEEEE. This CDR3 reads CASSADLKGVTGELFF.

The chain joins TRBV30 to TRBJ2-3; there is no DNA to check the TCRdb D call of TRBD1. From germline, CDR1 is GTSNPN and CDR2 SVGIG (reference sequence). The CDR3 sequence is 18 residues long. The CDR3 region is CAWSVGYTGGRGADTQYF.

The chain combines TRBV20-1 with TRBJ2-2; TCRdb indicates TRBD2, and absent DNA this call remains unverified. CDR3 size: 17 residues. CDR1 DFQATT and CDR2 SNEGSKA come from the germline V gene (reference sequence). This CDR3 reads CSARGAGEIAGPGELFF.

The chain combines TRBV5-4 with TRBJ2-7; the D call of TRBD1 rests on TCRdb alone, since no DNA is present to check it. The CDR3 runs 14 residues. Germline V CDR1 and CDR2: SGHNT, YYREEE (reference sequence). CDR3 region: CASSFDRDSYEQYF.

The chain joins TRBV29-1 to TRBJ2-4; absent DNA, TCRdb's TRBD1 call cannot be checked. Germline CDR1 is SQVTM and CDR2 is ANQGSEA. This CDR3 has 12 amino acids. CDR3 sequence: CSVGTGENIQYF. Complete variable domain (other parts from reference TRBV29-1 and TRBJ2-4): SAVISQKPSRDICQRGTSLTIQCQVDSQVTMMFWYRQQPGQSLTLIATANQGSEATYESGFVIDKFPISRPNLTFSTLTVSNMSPEDSSIYLCSVGTGENIQYFGAGTRLSVL.

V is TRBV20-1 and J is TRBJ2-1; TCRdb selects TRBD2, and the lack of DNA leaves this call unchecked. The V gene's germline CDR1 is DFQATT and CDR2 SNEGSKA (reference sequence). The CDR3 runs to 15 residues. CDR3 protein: CSATTGTSGNNEQFF.

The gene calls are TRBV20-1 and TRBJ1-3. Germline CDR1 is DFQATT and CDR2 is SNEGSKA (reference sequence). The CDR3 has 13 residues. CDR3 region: CSAPRGSGNTIYF.

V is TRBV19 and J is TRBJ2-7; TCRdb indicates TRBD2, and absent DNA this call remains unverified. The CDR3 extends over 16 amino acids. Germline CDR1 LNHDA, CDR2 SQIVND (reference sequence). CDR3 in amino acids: CASSIASRGSSYEQYF.

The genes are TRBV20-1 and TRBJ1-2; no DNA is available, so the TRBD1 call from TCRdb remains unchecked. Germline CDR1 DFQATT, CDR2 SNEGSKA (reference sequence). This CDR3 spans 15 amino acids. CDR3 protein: CSARGKGRGYFGYTF.

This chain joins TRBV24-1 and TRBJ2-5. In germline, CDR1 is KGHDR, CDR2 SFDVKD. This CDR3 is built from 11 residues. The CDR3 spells CATRDSGTQYF.

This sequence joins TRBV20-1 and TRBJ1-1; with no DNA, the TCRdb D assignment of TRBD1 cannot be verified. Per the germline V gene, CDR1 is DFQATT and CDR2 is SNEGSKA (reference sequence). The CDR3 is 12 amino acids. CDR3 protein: CSVRPTNTEAFF.

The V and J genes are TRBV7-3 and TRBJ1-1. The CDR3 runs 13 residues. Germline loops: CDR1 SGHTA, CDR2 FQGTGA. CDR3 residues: CASSLESNTEAFF.